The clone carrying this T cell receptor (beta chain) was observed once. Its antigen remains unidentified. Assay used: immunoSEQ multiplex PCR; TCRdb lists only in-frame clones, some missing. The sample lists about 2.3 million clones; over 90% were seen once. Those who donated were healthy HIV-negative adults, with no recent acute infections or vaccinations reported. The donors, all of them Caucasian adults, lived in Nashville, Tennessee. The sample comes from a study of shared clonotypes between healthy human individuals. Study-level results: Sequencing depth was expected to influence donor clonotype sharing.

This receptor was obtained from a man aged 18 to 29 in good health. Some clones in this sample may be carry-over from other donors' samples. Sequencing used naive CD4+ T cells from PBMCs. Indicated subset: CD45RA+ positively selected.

CDR3 residues: CASSPDQGQGAREQYF. CDR3 bases: TGTGCCAGCAGCCCGGACCAGGGGCAGGGGGCGAGGGAGCAGTACTTC. The V and J genes are TRBV5-5 and TRBJ2-7, with 8 nucleotides matching TRBD1. There are 16 residues in the CDR3. J lost 7 bases, V lost 4 bases, and 16 bases had no gene match. Germline assignment: CDR1 SGHKS and CDR2 YYEKEE (reference sequence).